This note documents a single T cell receptor (beta chain) sequence. The table came from immunoSEQ multiplex PCR; TCRdb's copy has only in-frame clones and leaves some out. The sample has 87,000 or so clones, about 87% seen once. CDR1 is SGHDN, CDR2 FVKESK, per germline. The CDR3 has 14 amino acids. The ends were cut back, 5 bases at V and 5 bases at J, with 15 bases in the middle. This entry belongs to a study of blood T cell repertoires in COVID-19. On the study more broadly: The samples span acute and convalescent COVID-19 from the United States, Italy and Spain.

What was sequenced was peripheral blood. The chain carries TRBV14 and TRBJ2-5; D perhaps matches TRBD2 (5 bases). This clonotype originated in a man aged 35-49 years with acute or convalescent COVID-19. In DNA form, the CDR3 reads TGTGCCAGCAGCTTGGGAGAATTCCAGGAGACCCAGTACTTC. This translates into CASSLGEFQETQYF. Based on the CDR3 plus reference TRBV14 and TRBJ2-5, the full variable domain is EAGVTQFPSHSVIEKGQTVTLRCDPISGHDNLYWYRRVMGKEIKFLLHFVKESKQDESGMPNNRFLAERTGGTYSTLKVQPAELEDSGVYFCASSLGEFQETQYFGPGTRLLVL.